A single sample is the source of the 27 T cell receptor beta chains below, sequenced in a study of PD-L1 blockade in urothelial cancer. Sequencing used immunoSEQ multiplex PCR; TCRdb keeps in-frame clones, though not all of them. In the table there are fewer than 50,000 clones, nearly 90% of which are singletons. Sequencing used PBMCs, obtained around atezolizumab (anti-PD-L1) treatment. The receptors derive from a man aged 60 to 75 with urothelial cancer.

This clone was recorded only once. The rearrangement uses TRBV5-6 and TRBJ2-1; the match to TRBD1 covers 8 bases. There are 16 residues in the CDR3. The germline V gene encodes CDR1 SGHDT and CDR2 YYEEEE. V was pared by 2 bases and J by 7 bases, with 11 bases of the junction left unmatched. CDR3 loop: CASSFGQGILGNEQFF. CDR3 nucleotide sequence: TGTGCCAGCAGCTTTGGACAGGGAATATTGGGGAATGAGCAGTTCTTC.

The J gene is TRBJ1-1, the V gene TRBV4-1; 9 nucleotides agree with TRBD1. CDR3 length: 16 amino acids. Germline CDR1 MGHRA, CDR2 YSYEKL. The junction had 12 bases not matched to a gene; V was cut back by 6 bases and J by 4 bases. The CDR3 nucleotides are TGCGCCAGCAGATCCGACCGGGACAGGGAAGGCACTGAAGCTTTCTTT. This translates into CASRSDRDREGTEAFF.

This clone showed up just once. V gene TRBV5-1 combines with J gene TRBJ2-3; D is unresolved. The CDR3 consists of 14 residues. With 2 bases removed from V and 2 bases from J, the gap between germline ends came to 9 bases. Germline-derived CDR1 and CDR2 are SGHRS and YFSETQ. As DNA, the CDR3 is TGCGCCAGCAGCTTCGGTCTAGACACAGATACGCAGTATTTT. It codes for CASSFGLDTDTQYF.

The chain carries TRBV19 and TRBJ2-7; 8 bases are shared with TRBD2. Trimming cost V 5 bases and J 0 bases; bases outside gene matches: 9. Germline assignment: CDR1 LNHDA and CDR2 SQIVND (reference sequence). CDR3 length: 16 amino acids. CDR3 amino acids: CASSPPGGAPSYEQYF. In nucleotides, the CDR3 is TGTGCCAGTAGTCCCCCGGGGGGGGCCCCCTCCTACGAGCAGTACTTC. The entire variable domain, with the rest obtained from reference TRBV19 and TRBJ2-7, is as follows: DGGITQSPKYLFRKEGQNVTLSCEQNLNHDAMYWYRQDPGQGLRLIYYSQIVNDFQKGDIAEGYSVSREKKESFPLTVTSAQKNPTAFYLCASSPPGGAPSYEQYFGPGTRLTVT.

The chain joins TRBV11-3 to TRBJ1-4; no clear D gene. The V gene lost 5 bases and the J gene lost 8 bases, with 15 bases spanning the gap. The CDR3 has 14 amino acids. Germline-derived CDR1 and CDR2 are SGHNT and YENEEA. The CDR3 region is CASSPDQRNEKLFF. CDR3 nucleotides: TGTGCCAGCAGCCCGGATCAGAGGAACGAAAAACTGTTTTTT.

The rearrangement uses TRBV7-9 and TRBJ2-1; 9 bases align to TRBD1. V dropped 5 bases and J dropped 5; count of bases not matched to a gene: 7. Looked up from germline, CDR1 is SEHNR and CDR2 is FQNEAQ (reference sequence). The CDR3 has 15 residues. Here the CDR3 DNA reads TGTGCCAGCAGCCCCCGGGACAGGGTGGACAATGAGCAGTTCTTC. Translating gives CASSPRDRVDNEQFF. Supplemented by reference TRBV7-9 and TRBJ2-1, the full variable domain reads DTGVSQNPRHKITKRGQNVTFRCDPISEHNRLYWYRQTLGQGPEFLTYFQNEAQLEKSRLLSDRFSAERPKGSFSTLEIQRTEQGDSAMYLCASSPRDRVDNEQFFGPGTRLTVL.

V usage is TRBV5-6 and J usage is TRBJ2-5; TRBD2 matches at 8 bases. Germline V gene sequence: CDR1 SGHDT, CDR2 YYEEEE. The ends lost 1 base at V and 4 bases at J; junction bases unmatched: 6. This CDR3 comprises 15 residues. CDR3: CASSLRGGLRETQYF. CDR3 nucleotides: TGTGCCAGCAGCTTGCGGGGGGGCCTGAGAGAGACCCAGTACTTC. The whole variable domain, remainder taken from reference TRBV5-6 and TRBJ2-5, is DAGVTQSPTHLIKTRGQQVTLRCSPKSGHDTVSWYQQALGQGPQFIFQYYEEEERQRGNFPDRFSGHQFPNYSSELNVNALLLGDSALYLCASSLRGGLRETQYFGPGTRLLVL.

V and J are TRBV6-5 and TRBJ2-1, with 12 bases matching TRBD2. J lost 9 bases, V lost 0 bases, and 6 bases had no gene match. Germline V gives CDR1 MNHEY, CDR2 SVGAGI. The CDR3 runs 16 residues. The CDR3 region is CASSYSNPSGGGEQFF. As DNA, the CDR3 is TGTGCCAGCAGTTACTCGAATCCTAGCGGGGGGGGTGAGCAGTTCTTC.

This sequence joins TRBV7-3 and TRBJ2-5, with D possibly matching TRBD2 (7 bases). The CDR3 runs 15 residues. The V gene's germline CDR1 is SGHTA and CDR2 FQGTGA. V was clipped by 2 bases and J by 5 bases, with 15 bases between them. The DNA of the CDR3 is TGTGCCAGCAGCTTAGTCGGGGGGCGGGGTGAGACCCAGTACTTC. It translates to CASSLVGGRGETQYF.

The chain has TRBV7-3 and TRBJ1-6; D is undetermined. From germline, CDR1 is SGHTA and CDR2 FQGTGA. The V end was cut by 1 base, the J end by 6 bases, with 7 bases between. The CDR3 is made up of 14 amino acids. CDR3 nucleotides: TGTGCCAGCAGCTTAAACAGTGCTAATTCACCCCTCCACTTT. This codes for CASSLNSANSPLHF.

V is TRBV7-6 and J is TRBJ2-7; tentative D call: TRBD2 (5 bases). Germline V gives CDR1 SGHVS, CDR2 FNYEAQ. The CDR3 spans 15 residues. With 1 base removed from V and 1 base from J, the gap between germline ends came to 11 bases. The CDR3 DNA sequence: TGTGCCAGCAGCTTAGAGGACTCGTCTTCCTACGAGCAGTACTTC. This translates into CASSLEDSSSYEQYF.

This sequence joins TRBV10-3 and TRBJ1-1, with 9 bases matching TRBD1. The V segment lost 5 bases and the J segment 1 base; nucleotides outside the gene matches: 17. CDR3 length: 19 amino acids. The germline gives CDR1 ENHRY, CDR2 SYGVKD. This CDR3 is CAISPFRDRGEEGNTEAFF. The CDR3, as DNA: TGTGCCATCAGTCCCTTCCGTGACAGGGGGGAAGAAGGGAACACTGAAGCTTTCTTT.

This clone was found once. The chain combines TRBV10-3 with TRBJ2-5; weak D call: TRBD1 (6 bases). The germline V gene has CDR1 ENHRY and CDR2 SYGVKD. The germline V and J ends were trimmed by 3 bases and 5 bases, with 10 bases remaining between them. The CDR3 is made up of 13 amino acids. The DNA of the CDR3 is TGTGCCATCAGTGATAGTAGGGGGGAGACCCAGTACTTC. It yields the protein CAISDSRGETQYF.

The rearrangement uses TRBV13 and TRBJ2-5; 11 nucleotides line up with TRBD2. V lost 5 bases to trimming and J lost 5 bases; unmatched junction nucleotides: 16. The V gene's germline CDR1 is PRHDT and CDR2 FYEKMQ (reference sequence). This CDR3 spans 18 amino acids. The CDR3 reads CASSVGRASGGLEETQYF. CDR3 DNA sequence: TGTGCCAGCAGCGTGGGGAGGGCTAGCGGGGGGCTCGAGGAGACCCAGTACTTC.

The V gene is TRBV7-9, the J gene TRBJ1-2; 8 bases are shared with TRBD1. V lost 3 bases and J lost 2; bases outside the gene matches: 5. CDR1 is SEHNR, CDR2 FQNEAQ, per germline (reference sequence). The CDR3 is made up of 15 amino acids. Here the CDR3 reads CASSLGDRRNYGYTF. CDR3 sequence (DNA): TGTGCCAGCAGCTTGGGGGACAGGAGAAACTATGGCTACACCTTC.

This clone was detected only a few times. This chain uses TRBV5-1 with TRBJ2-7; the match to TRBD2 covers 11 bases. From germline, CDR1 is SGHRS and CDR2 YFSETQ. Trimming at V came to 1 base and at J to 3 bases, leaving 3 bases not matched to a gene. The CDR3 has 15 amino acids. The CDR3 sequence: CASSLLAGGLYEQYF. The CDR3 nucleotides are TGCGCCAGCAGCTTGCTAGCGGGGGGCCTCTACGAGCAGTACTTC.

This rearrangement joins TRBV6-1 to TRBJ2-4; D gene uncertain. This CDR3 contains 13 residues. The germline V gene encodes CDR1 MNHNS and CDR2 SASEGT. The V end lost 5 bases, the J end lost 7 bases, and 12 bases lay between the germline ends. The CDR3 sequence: CASSQGPPNIQYF. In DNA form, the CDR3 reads TGTGCCAGCAGTCAAGGGCCGCCGAACATTCAGTACTTC.

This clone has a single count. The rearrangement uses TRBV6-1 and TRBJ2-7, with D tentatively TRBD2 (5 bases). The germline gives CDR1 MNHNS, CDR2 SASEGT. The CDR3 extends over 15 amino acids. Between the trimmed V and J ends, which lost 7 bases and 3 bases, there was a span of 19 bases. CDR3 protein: CASKPDTFRGYEQYF. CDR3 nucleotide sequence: TGTGCCAGCAAACCTGACACGTTTCGGGGCTACGAGCAGTACTTC.

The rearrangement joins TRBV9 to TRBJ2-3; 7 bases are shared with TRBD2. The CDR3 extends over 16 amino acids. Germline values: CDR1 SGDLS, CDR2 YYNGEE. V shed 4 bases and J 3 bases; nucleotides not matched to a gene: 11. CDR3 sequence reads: CASSPRVGGGTDTQYF. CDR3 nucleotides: TGTGCCAGCAGCCCCAGGGTGGGGGGGGGTACAGATACGCAGTATTTT.

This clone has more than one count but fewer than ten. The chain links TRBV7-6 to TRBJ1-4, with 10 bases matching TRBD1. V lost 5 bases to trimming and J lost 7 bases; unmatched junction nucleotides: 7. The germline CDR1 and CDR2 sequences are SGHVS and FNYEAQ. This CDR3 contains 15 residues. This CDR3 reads CASSLTGGKGEKLFF. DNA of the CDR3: TGTGCCAGCAGCCTGACAGGGGGCAAGGGTGAAAAACTGTTTTTT. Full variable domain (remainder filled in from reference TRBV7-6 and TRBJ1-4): GAGVSQSPRYKVTKRGQDVALRCDPISGHVSLYWYRQALGQGPEFLTYFNYEAQQDKSGLPNDRFSAERPEGSISTLTIQRTEQRDSAMYRCASSLTGGKGEKLFFGSGTQLSVL.

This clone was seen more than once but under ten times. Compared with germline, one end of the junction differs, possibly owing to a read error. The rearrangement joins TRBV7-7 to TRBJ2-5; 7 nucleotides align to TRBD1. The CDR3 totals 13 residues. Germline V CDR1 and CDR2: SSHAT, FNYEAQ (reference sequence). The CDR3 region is CASSAGGKETQYF. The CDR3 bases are TGTGCTAGCAGCGCAGGGGGTAAAGAGACCCAGTACTTC.

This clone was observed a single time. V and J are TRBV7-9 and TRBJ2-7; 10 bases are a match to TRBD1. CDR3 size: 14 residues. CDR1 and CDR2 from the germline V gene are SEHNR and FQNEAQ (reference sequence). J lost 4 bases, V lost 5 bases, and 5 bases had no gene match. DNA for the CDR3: TGTGCCAGCAGCGAAGACAGGGGGCATTACGAGCAGTACTTC. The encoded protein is CASSEDRGHYEQYF.

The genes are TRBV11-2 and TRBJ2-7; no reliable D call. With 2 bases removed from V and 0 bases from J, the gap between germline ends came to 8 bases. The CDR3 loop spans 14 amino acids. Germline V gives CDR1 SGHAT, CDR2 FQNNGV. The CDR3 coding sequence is TGTGCCAGCAGCTTACGGTATAGCTCCTACGAGCAGTACTTC. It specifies CASSLRYSSYEQYF.

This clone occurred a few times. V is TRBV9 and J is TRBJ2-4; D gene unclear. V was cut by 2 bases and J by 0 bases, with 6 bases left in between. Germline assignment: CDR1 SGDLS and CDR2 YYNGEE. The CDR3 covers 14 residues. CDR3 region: CASSVSLAKNIQYF. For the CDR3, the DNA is TGTGCCAGCAGCGTTTCTTTAGCCAAAAACATTCAGTACTTC.

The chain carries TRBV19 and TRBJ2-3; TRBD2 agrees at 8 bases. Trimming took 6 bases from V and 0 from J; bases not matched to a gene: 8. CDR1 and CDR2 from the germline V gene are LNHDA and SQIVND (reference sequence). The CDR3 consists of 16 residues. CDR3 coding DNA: TGTGCCAGTAGCCGTTACCTAGCGGGCAGCACAGATACGCAGTATTTT. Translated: CASSRYLAGSTDTQYF.

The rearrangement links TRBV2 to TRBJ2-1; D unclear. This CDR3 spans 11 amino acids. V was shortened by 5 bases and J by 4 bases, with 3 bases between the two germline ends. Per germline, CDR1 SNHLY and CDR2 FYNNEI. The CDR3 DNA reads TGTGCCAGCAGTCGGTACAATGAGCAGTTCTTC. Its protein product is CASSRYNEQFF.

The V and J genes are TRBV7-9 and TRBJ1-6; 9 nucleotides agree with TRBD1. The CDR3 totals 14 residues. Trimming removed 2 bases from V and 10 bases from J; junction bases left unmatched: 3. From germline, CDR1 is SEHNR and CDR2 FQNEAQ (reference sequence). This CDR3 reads CASSLSDRGSPLHF. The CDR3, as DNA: TGTGCCAGCAGCTTATCGGACAGGGGATCACCCCTCCACTTT.